This T cell receptor beta chain was sequenced for a study of T cells in Graves' hyperthyroidism and ophthalmopathy. Across the whole study: The authors collected peripheral blood at initial diagnosis, before any treatment.

The CDR3 regions of TCR beta were amplified from RNA transcripts. The HTBI primer set was used in a first-round RT-PCR of the TCR CDR3. TCRdb reanalysed the multiplex PCR reads using MiXCR and keeps one entry per CDR3 protein. The top ten hold over 40% of the sample, which has under 350,000 distinct CDR3 sequences, around 20% seen once. This clonotype was recorded at least ten times. V was cut by 7 bases and J by 3 bases, with 18 bases left in between. From germline, CDR1 is SGHVS and CDR2 FNYEAQ. The CDR3 sequence is 15 residues long. No ophthalmopathy progression within 18 months constituted stable Graves' hyperthyroidism. The hyperthyroidism was newly diagnosed and had lasted under 2 months; the patients were aged 18 to 65. Around 9.9 ml of fresh peripheral blood supplied the PBMCs.

This receptor was obtained from a woman aged 45-65 years with Graves' hyperthyroidism. This chain links TRBV7-6 with TRBJ2-5; tentative D call: TRBD2 (5 bases). Source material: blood. CDR3: CASTLSGIGEETQYF. DNA of the CDR3: TGTGCCAGCACCCTTTCGGGAATCGGCGAAGAGACCCAGTACTTC.